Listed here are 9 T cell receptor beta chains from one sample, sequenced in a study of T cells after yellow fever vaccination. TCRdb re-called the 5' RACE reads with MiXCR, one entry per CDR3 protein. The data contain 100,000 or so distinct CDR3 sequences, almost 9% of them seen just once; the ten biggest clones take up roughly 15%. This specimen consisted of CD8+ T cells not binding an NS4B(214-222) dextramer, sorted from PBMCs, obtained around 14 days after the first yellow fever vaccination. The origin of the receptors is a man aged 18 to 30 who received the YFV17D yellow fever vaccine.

The CDR3 region is CASSSGPAPNQPQHF. The DNA of the CDR3 is TGTGCCAGCAGCTCGGGACCGGCTCCAAATCAGCCCCAGCATTTT. The chain is built from TRBV9 and TRBJ1-5; tentatively, D is TRBD1 (5 bases). CDR1 and CDR2 (germline): SGDLS, YYNGEE. The CDR3 consists of 15 residues. The ends were cut back, 4 bases at V and 4 bases at J, with 15 bases in the middle.

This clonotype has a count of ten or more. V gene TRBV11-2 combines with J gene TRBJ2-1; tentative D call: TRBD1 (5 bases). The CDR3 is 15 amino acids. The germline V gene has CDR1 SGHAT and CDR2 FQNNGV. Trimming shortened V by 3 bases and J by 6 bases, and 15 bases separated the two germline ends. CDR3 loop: CASSFPGVGLNEQFF. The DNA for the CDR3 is TGTGCCAGCAGCTTCCCGGGCGTGGGGCTCAATGAGCAGTTCTTC.

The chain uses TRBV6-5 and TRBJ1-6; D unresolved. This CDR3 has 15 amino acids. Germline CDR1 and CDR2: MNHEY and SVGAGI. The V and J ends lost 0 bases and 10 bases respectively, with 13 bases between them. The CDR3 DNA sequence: TGTGCCAGCAGTTACTCGTCTCCAGGAGCATCACCCCTCCACTTT. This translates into CASSYSSPGASPLHF.

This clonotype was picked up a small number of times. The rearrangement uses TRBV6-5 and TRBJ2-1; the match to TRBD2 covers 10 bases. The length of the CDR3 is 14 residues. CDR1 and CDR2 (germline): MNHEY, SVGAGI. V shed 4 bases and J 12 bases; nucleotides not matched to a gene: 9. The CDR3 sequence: CASSLGLANYVQFF. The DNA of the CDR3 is TGTGCCAGCAGTTTGGGACTAGCGAACTACGTGCAGTTCTTC.

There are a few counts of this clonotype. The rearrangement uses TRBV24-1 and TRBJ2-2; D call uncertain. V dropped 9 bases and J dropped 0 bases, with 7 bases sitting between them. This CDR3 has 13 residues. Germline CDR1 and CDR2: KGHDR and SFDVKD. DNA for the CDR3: TGTGCCACCCTGCAGCCGAACACCGGGGAGCTGTTTTTT. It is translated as CATLQPNTGELFF.

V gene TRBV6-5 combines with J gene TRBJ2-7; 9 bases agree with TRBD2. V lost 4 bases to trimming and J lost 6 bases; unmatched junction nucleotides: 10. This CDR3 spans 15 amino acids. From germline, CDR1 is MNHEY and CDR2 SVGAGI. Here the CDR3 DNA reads TGTGCCAGCAGTTTAAGACTAGCGGACTCGTTCGAGCAGTACTTC. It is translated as CASSLRLADSFEQYF.

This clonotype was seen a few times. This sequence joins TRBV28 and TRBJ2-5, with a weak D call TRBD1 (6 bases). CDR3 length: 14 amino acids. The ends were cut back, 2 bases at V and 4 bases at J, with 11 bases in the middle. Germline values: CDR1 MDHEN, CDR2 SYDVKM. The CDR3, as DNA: TGTGCCAGCAGTTTAGACACAGGGATAGAGACCCAGTACTTC. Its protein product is CASSLDTGIETQYF.

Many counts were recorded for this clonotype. The CDR3: CASSSPGDGTEAFF. The CDR3, as DNA: TGTGCCAGCAGCTCCCCGGGGGATGGCACTGAAGCTTTCTTT. The rearrangement uses TRBV13 and TRBJ1-1; perhaps TRBD1 as D (5 bases). This CDR3 has 14 amino acids. The germline V and J ends were trimmed by 4 bases and 4 bases, with 13 bases remaining between them. In germline, CDR1 is PRHDT, CDR2 FYEKMQ (reference sequence).

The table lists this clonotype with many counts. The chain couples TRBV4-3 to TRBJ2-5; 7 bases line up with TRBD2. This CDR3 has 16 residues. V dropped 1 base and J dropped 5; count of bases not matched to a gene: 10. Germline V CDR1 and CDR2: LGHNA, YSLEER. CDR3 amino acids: CASSQGDQTSLETQYF. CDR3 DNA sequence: TGCGCCAGCAGCCAAGGGGACCAGACTAGCTTGGAGACCCAGTACTTC.